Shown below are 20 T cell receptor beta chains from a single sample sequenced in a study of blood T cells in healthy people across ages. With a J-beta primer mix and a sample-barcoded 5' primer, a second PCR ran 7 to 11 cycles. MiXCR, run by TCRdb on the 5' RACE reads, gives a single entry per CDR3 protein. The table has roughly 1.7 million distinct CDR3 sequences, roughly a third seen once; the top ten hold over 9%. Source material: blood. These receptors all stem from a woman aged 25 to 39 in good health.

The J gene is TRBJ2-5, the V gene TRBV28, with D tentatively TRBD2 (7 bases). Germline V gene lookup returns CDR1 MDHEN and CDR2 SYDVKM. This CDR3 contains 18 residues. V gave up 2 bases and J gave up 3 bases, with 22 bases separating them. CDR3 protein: CASSLPSAGAGAEETQYF. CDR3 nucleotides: TGTGCCAGCAGTTTACCGTCGGCGGGGGCGGGCGCAGAAGAGACCCAGTACTTC.

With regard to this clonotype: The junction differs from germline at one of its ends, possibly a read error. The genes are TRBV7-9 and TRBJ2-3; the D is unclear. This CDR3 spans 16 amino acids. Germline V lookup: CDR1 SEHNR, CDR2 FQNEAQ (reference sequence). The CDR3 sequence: CASSPASGPNTDMQYF. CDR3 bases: TGTGCCAGCAGCCCTGCCTCCGGACCAAACACAGATATGCAGTATTTT.

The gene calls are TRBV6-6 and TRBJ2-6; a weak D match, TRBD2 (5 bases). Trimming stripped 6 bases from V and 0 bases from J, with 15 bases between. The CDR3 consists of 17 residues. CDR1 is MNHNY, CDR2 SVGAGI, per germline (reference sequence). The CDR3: CASSEGSGNSGANVLTF. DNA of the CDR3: TGTGCCAGCAGCGAGGGATCGGGGAACTCTGGGGCCAACGTCCTGACTTTC.

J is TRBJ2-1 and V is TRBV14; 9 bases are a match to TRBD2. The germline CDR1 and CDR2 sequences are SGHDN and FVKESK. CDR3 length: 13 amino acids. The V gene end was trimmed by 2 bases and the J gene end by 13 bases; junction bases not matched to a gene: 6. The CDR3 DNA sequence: TGTGCCAGCAGCCAAAGTTTAGCGGGGGAACAGTTCTTC. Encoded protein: CASSQSLAGEQFF.

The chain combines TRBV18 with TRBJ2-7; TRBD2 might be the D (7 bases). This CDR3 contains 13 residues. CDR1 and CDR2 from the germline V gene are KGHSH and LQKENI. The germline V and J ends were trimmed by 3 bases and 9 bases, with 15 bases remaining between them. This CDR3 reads CASSPHREGVQYF. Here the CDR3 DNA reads TGTGCCAGCTCACCCCACAGGGAGGGCGTGCAGTACTTC.

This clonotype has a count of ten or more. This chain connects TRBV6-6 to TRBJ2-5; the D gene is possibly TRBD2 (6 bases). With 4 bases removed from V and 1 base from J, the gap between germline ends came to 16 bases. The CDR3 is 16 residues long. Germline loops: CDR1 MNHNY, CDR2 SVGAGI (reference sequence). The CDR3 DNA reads TGTGCCAGCAGTTTGGGAATTGGGGGGATCCAAGAGACCCAGTACTTC. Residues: CASSLGIGGIQETQYF.

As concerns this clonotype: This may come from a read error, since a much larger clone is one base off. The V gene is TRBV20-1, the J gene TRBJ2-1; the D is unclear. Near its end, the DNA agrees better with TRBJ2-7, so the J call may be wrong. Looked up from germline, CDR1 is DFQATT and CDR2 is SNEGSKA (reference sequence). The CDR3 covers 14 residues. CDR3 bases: TGCGGTGCTAATGTGGCAGCCCTAGGGTACGAGCAGTACTTC. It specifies CGANVAALGYEQYF.

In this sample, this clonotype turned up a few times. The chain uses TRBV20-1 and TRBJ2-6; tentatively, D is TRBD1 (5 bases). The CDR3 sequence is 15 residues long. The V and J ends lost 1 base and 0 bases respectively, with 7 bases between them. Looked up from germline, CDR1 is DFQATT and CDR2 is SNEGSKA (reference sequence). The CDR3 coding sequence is TGCAGTGCTAGAGGGGGCAGCTCTGGGGCCAACGTCCTGACTTTC. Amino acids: CSARGGSSGANVLTF.

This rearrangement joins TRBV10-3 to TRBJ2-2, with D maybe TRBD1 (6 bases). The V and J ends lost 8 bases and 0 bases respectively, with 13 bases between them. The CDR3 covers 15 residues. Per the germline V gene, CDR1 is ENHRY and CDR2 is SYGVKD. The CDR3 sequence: CAISEGQPNTGELFF. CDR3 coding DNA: TGTGCCATCTCAGAAGGACAGCCGAACACCGGGGAGCTGTTTTTT.

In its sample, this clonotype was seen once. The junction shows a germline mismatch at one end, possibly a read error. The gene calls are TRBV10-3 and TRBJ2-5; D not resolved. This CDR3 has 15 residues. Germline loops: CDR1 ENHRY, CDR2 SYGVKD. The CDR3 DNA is TGTGCCATCAGTGAGTCCGCCTCTTACCAAGAGGCCCAGTACTTC. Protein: CAISESASYQEAQYF.

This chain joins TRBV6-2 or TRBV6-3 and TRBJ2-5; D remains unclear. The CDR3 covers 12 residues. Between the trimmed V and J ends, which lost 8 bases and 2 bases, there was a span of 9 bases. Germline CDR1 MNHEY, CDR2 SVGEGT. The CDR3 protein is CASCRIQETQYF. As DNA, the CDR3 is TGTGCCAGCTGCCGGATTCAAGAGACCCAGTACTTC.

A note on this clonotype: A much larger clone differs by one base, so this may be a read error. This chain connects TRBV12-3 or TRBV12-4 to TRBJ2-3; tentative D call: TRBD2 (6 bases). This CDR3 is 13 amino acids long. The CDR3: CAGGDGSTDTRYF. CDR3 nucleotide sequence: TGTGCCGGAGGGGACGGTAGCACAGATACGCGGTATTTT.

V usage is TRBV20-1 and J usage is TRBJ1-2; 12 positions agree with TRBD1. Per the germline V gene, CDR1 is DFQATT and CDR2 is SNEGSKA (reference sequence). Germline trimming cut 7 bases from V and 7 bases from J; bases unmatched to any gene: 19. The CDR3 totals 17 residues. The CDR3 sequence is CSVGSPGQGASSSGYTF. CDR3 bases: TGCAGTGTAGGGTCACCGGGACAGGGGGCAAGTTCTAGTGGCTACACCTTC.

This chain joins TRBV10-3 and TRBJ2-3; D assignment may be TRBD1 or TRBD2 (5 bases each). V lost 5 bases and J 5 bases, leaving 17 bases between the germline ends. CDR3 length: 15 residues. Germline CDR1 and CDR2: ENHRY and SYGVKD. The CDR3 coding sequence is TGTGCCATCAGTATCGGGACCCAGGGCGGAGATACGCAGTATTTT. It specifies CAISIGTQGGDTQYF.

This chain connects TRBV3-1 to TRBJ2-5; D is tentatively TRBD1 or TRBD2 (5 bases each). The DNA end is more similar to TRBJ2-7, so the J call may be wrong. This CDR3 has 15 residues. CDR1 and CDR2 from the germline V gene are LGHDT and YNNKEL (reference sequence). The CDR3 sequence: CASSARVAGRGEQYF. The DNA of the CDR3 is TGTGCCAGCAGCGCCCGCGTGGCAGGGAGAGGCGAGCAGTACTTC.

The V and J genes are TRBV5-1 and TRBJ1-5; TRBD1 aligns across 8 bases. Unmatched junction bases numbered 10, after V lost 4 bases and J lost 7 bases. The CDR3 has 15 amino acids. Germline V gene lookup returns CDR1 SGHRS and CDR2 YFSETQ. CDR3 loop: CASSPGTNRGQPQHF. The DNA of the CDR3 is TGCGCCAGCAGCCCAGGAACTAACAGGGGGCAGCCCCAGCATTTT.

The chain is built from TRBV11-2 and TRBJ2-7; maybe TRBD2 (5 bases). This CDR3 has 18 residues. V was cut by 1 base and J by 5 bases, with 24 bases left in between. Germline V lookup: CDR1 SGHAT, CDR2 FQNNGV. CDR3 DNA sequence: TGTGCCAGCAGCTTAGTTGGGTCTAGCCCTTGGGGAGCCGACGAGCAGTACTTC. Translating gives CASSLVGSSPWGADEQYF.

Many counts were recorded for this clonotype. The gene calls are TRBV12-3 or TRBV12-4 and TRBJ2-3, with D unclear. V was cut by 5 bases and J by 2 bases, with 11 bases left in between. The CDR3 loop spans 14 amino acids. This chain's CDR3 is CASSPTVTTDTQYF. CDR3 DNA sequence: TGTGCCAGCAGTCCCACAGTTACCACAGATACGCAGTATTTT.

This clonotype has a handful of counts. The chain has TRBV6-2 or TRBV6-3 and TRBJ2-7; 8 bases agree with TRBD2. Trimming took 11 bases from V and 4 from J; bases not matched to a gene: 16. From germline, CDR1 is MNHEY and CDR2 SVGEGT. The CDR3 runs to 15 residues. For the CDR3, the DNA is TGTGCCGCAACCAAAGAGAGCGGGAGTTTGTACGAGCAGTACTTC. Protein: CAATKESGSLYEQYF.

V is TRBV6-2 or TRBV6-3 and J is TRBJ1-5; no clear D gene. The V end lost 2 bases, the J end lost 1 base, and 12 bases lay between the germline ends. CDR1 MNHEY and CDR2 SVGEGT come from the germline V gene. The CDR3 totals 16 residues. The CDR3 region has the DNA TGTGCCAGCAGTTACGGAAGCTGGACCAGCAATCAGCCCCAGCATTTT. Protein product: CASSYGSWTSNQPQHF.